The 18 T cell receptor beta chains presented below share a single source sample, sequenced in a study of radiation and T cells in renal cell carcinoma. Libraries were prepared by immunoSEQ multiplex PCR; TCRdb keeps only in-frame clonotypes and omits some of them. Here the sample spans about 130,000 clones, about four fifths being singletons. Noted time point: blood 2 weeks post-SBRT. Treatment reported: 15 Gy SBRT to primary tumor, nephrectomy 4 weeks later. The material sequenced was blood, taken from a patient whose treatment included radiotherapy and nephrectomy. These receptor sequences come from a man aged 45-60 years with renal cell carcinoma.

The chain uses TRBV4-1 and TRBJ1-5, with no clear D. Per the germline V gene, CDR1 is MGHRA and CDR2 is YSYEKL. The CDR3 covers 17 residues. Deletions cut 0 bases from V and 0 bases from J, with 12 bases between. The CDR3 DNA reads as TGCGCCAGCAGCCAAGATTGGGCAGCCTATAGCAATCAGCCCCAGCATTTT. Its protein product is CASSQDWAAYSNQPQHF.

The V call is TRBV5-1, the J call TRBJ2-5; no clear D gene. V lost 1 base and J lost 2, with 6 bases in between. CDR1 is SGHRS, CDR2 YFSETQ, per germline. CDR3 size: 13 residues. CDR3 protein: CASSLTHQETQYF. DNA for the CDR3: TGCGCCAGCAGCTTGACGCATCAAGAGACCCAGTACTTC. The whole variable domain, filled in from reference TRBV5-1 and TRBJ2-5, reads KAGVTQTPRYLIKTRGQQVTLSCSPISGHRSVSWYQQTPGQGLQFLFEYFSETQRNKGNFPGRFSGRQFSNSRSEMNVSTLELGDSALYLCASSLTHQETQYFGPGTRLLVL.

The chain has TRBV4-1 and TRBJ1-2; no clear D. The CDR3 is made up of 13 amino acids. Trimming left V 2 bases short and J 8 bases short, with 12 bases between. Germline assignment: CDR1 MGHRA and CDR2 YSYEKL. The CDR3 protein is CASSQQRTTGYTF. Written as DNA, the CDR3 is TGCGCCAGCAGCCAACAGAGGACGACCGGCTACACCTTC.

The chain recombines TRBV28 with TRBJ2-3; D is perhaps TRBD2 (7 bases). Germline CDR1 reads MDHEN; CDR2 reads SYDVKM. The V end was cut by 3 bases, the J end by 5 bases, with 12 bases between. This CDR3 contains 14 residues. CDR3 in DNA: TGTGCCAGCAGTTTGGGGGGGGCCGGAGATACGCAGTATTTT. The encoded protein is CASSLGGAGDTQYF.

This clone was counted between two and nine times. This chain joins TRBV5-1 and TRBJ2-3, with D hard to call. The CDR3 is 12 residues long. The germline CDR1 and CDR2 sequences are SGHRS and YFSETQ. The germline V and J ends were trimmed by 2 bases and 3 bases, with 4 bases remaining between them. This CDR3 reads CASSLPTDTQYF. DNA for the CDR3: TGCGCCAGCAGCTTACCAACAGATACGCAGTATTTT.

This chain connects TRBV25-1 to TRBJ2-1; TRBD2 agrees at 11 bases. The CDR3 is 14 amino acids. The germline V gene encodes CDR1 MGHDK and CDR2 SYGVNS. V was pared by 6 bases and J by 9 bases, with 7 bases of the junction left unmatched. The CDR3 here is CASRLAGVLAEQFF. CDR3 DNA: TGTGCCAGCAGACTAGCGGGGGTCCTCGCTGAGCAGTTCTTC.

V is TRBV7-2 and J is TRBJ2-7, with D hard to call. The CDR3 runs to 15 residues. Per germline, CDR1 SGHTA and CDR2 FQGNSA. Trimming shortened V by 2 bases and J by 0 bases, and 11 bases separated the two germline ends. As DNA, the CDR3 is TGTGCCAGCAGCTTAAGTTTGGCAGCCTCCTACGAGCAGTACTTC. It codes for CASSLSLAASYEQYF.

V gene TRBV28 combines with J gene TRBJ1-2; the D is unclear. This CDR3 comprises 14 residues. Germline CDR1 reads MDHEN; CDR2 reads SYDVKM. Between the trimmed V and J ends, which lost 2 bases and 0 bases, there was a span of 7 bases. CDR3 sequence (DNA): TGTGCCAGCAGTTTAGGTCCAGCTAACTATGGCTACACCTTC. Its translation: CASSLGPANYGYTF.

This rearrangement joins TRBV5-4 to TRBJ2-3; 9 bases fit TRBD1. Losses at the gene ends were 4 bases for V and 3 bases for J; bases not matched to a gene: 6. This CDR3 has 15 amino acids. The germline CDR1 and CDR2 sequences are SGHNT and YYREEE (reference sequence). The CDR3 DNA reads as TGTGCCAGCAGCGACCCCGGGACAGGGACAGATACGCAGTATTTT. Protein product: CASSDPGTGTDTQYF. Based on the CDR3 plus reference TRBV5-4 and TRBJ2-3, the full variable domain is ETGVTQSPTHLIKTRGQQVTLRCSSQSGHNTVSWYQQALGQGPQFIFQYYREEENGRGNFPPRFSGLQFPNYSSELNVNALELDDSALYLCASSDPGTGTDTQYFGPGTRLTVL.

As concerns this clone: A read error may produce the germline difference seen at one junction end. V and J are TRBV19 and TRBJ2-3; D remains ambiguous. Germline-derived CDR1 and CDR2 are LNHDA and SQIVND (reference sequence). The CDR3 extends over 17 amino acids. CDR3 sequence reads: CASSIDPATTSTDTQYF. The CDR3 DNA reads TGTGCCAGTAGCATAGATCCAGCCACGACTAGCACAGATACGCAGTATTTT.

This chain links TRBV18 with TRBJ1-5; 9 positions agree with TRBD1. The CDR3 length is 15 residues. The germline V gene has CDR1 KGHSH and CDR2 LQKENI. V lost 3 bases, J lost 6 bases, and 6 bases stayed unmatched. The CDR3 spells CASSPGTGISQPQHF. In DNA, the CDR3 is TGTGCCAGCTCACCCGGGACAGGGATTAGTCAGCCCCAGCATTTT.

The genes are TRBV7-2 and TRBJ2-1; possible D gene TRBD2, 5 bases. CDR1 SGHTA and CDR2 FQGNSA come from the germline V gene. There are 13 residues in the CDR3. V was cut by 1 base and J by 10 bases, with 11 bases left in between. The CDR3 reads CASSLERFREQFF. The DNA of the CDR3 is TGTGCCAGCAGCTTAGAGCGGTTTCGGGAGCAGTTCTTC.

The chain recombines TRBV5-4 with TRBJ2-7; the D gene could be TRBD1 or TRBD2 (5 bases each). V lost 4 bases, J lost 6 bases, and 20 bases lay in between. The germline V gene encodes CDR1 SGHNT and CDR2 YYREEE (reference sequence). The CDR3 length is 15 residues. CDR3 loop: CASSGWGPTGPEQYF. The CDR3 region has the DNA TGTGCCAGCAGCGGGTGGGGACCAACCGGTCCCGAGCAGTACTTC.

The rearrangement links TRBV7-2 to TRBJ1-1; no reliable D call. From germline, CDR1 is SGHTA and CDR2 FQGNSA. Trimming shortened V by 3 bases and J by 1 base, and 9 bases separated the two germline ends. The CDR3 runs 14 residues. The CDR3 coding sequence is TGTGCCAGCAGCTTCGCTTTCGGGAACACTGAAGCTTTCTTT. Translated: CASSFAFGNTEAFF.

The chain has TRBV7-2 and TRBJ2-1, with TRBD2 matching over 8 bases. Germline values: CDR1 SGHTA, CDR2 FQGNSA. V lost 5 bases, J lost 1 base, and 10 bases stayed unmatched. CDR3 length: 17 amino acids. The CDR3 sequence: CASSRSSGSFSYNEQFF. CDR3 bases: TGTGCCAGCAGCCGATCGAGCGGGAGTTTTTCCTACAATGAGCAGTTCTTC.

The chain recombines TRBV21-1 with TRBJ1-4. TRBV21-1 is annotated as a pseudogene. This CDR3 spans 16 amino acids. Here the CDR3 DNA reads TGTGCCAGCAGTCTAACGGCGTACCGCTCGGATGAAAAACTGTTTTTT. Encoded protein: CASSLTAYRSDEKLFF.

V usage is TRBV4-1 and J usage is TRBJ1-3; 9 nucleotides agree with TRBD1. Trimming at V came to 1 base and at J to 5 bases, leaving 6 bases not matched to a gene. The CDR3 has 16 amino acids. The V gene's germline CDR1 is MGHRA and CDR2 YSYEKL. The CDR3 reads CASSQGGQGLRNTIYF. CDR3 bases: TGCGCCAGCAGCCAAGGGGGACAGGGACTGAGAAACACCATATATTTT.

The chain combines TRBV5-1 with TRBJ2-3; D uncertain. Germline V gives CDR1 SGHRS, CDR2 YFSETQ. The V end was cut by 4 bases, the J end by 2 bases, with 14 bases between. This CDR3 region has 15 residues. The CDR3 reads CASSLNPSPTDTQYF. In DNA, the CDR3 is TGCGCCAGCAGCCTAAACCCCAGTCCCACAGATACGCAGTATTTT.